The 27 T cell receptor beta chains below come from one sample, sequenced in a study of radiotherapy plus CTLA-4 blockade in lung cancer (dated by TCRdb to the late 2010s). Library preparation used the immunoSEQ multiplex PCR assay. The source is immuneACCESS, and TCRdb retained only in-frame sequences with V and J called. Part of the clones is not carried over; for the studies checked, unresolved V genes explain less than half of this, and the remainder is unexplained. This sample comprises about 110,000 clones, more than 75% of them detected only once. Together, the top ten hold approximately 2.5% of the sample. This material consisted of peripheral blood, taken from a patient treated with radiotherapy plus ipilimumab. The origin of the receptors is a human donor with non-small cell lung cancer that progressed on radiotherapy plus ipilimumab. Some clones in this sample may be carry-over from other donors' samples.

The rearrangement uses TRBV19 and TRBJ2-1, with 7 bases that match TRBD2. The CDR3 contains 17 residues. V dropped 4 bases and J dropped 4; count of bases not matched to a gene: 13. Germline V gives CDR1 LNHDA, CDR2 SQIVND (reference sequence). Here the CDR3 reads CASSRGKASGPYNEQFF. CDR3 in DNA: TGTGCCAGTAGTAGGGGTAAGGCTAGCGGACCGTACAATGAGCAGTTCTTC. The whole variable domain, remainder taken from reference TRBV19 and TRBJ2-1, is DGGITQSPKYLFRKEGQNVTLSCEQNLNHDAMYWYRQDPGQGLRLIYYSQIVNDFQKGDIAEGYSVSREKKESFPLTVTSAQKNPTAFYLCASSRGKASGPYNEQFFGPGTRLTVL.

This chain connects TRBV5-1 to TRBJ2-2, with 9 bases that match TRBD1. V lost 2 bases, J lost 6 bases, and 5 bases stayed unmatched. Germline V lookup: CDR1 SGHRS, CDR2 YFSETQ. The CDR3 loop spans 15 amino acids. CDR3 region: CASSFAGQGPGELFF. DNA for the CDR3: TGCGCCAGCAGCTTTGCGGGACAGGGACCCGGGGAGCTGTTTTTT.

This clone was found a few times. One end of the junction fails to match germline, which may point to a read error. This chain links TRBV7-8 with TRBJ2-7; 7 bases fit TRBD2. The CDR3 spans 12 residues. Germline CDR1 is SGHVS and CDR2 is FQNEAQ. The CDR3 region has the DNA TGTGCCAGCAGCGAGGACGCGGGGGAGCGGTACTTC. This sequence encodes CASSEDAGERYF.

This chain connects TRBV6-5 to TRBJ1-2, with D possibly TRBD1 on 5 matching bases. Germline V gene sequence: CDR1 MNHEY, CDR2 SVGAGI. There are 15 residues in the CDR3. V lost 0 bases to trimming and J lost 9 bases, with 17 bases between them. CDR3 protein: CASSYSLGGPGSYTF. The CDR3 nucleotides are TGTGCCAGCAGTTACTCATTGGGGGGACCAGGGAGCTACACCTTC.

CDR3 residues: CASRTPSGGIETQYF. The DNA for the CDR3 is TGCGCCAGCCGGACCCCTAGCGGGGGGATTGAGACCCAGTACTTC. The chain links TRBV5-1 to TRBJ2-5; 11 bases are shared with TRBD2. The germline V gene encodes CDR1 SGHRS and CDR2 YFSETQ. Trimming cost V 7 bases and J 5 bases; bases outside gene matches: 10. The CDR3 contains 15 residues.

The rearrangement joins TRBV5-6 to TRBJ2-7; tentatively, D is TRBD2 (5 bases). The CDR3 has 16 residues. V was trimmed by 0 bases and J by 0 bases, leaving 13 bases between them. Germline assignment: CDR1 SGHDT and CDR2 YYEEEE. The CDR3 is CASSLGPMGSSYEQYF. The CDR3 region has the DNA TGTGCCAGCAGCTTGGGCCCCATGGGGAGCTCCTACGAGCAGTACTTC. The complete variable domain, with remaining parts taken from reference TRBV5-6 and TRBJ2-7, reads DAGVTQSPTHLIKTRGQQVTLRCSPKSGHDTVSWYQQALGQGPQFIFQYYEEEERQRGNFPDRFSGHQFPNYSSELNVNALLLGDSALYLCASSLGPMGSSYEQYFGPGTRLTVT.

This chain links TRBV6-5 with TRBJ2-5; D remains unclear. The CDR3 spans 12 residues. Trimming shortened V by 6 bases and J by 3 bases, and 8 bases separated the two germline ends. Germline loops: CDR1 MNHEY, CDR2 SVGAGI. CDR3 in DNA: TGTGCCAGCAGGGGATGGAAAGAGACCCAGTACTTC. This gives the protein CASRGWKETQYF.

V gene TRBV15 combines with J gene TRBJ2-1; D unresolved. CDR1 is LNHNV, CDR2 YYDKDF, per germline (reference sequence). The CDR3 loop spans 16 amino acids. The germline V and J ends were trimmed by 4 bases and 0 bases, with 13 bases remaining between them. CDR3 bases: TGTGCCACCAGCACCCTCGACTCCTACTCCTACAATGAGCAGTTCTTC. Its protein product is CATSTLDSYSYNEQFF.

As concerns this clone: The same CDR3 is also encoded by other DNA sequences in this sample. This chain joins TRBV27 and TRBJ1-1; D gene ambiguous. CDR3 size: 13 residues. Looked up from germline, CDR1 is MNHEY and CDR2 is SMNVEV (reference sequence). Trimming stripped 3 bases from V and 0 bases from J, with 5 bases between. DNA of the CDR3: TGTGCCAGCAGTTTTTTAATGAACACTGAAGCTTTCTTT. It encodes CASSFLMNTEAFF.

The chain has TRBV5-1 and TRBJ2-2, with 9 bases aligning to TRBD1. This CDR3 is 16 amino acids long. With V trimmed by 4 bases and J by 5 bases, 9 bases remained unmatched. Germline V gene sequence: CDR1 SGHRS, CDR2 YFSETQ. CDR3 amino acids: CASSPGTGIWTGELFF. As DNA, the CDR3 is TGCGCCAGCAGCCCAGGGACAGGGATTTGGACCGGGGAGCTGTTTTTT.

This chain joins TRBV14 and TRBJ1-5; D is unclear. CDR3 length equals 14 residues. Trimming pared 3 bases from V and 2 bases from J, leaving 8 bases between. Germline CDR1 reads SGHDN; CDR2 reads FVKESK. CDR3 sequence: CASSQLGGNQPQHF. For the CDR3, the DNA is TGTGCCAGCAGCCAGCTAGGAGGCAATCAGCCCCAGCATTTT. The full variable domain, in which reference TRBV14 and TRBJ1-5 provide the parts outside the CDR3, is EAGVTQFPSHSVIEKGQTVTLRCDPISGHDNLYWYRRVMGKEIKFLLHFVKESKQDESGMPNNRFLAERTGGTYSTLKVQPAELEDSGVYFCASSQLGGNQPQHFGDGTRLSIL.

The chain couples TRBV7-3 to TRBJ1-1; 7 bases match TRBD1. The junction had 6 bases not matched to a gene; V was cut back by 2 bases and J by 3 bases. Looked up from germline, CDR1 is SGHTA and CDR2 is FQGTGA. The CDR3 is 15 amino acids. The CDR3 region is CASSLGAGGYTEAFF. DNA for the CDR3: TGTGCCAGCAGCTTAGGTGCAGGGGGTTACACTGAAGCTTTCTTT. The variable domain in full, completed from reference TRBV7-3 and TRBJ1-1, reads GAGVSQTPSNKVTEKGKYVELRCDPISGHTALYWYRQSLGQGPEFLIYFQGTGAADDSGLPNDRFFAVRPEGSVSTLKIQRTERGDSAVYLCASSLGAGGYTEAFFGQGTRLTVV.

This chain connects TRBV16 to TRBJ1-1; possibly TRBD1 for D (5 bases). The V gene's germline CDR1 is KGHSY and CDR2 FQNENV. V was shortened by 2 bases and J by 5 bases, with 9 bases between the two germline ends. The CDR3 is 13 residues long. CDR3 in amino acids: CASSQARGTEAFF. The DNA for the CDR3 is TGTGCCAGCAGCCAAGCCCGGGGGACTGAAGCTTTCTTT.

This rearrangement joins TRBV9 to TRBJ2-5; possible D gene TRBD2, 6 bases. In germline, CDR1 is SGDLS, CDR2 YYNGEE. Between the trimmed V and J ends, which lost 2 bases and 5 bases, there was a span of 10 bases. This CDR3 comprises 13 residues. CDR3 nucleotide sequence: TGTGCCAGCAGCGTCGGCGGGACTGAGACCCAGTACTTC. As protein: CASSVGGTETQYF.

This sequence joins TRBV14 and TRBJ1-6; no definite D call. In germline, CDR1 is SGHDN, CDR2 FVKESK. Trimming pared 4 bases from V and 0 bases from J, leaving 10 bases between. The CDR3 contains 16 residues. CDR3 in amino acids: CASSPRWSSYNSPLHF. Written as DNA, the CDR3 is TGTGCCAGCAGCCCTAGATGGAGCTCCTATAATTCACCCCTCCACTTT.

The chain has TRBV6-5 and TRBJ1-3; D not resolved. V lost 4 bases and J 8 bases, leaving 15 bases between the germline ends. Germline V CDR1 and CDR2: MNHEY, SVGAGI. This CDR3 contains 14 residues. The CDR3 is CASSSPRGEYTIYF. The DNA for the CDR3 is TGTGCCAGCAGTTCCCCCCGGGGAGAATACACCATATATTTT.

This chain connects TRBV28 to TRBJ1-2; 7 bases fit TRBD1. V lost 5 bases to trimming and J lost 2 bases; unmatched junction nucleotides: 8. Germline V lookup: CDR1 MDHEN, CDR2 SYDVKM. The CDR3 contains 15 residues. Here the CDR3 DNA reads TGTGCCAGCAGTCTCGGGACAGTAATGAACTATGGCTACACCTTC. The encoded protein is CASSLGTVMNYGYTF.

The chain recombines TRBV4-1 with TRBJ1-2; 7 positions agree with TRBD1. The length of the CDR3 is 14 residues. After removal of 6 bases from V and 6 bases from J, the junction contained 10 bases not matched to a gene. The germline V gene has CDR1 MGHRA and CDR2 YSYEKL. As DNA, the CDR3 is TGCGCCAGCAGAGCGACAGGGTATAGGGATGGCTACACCTTC. Its protein product is CASRATGYRDGYTF.

The chain uses TRBV2 and TRBJ1-2, with D hard to call. The CDR3 is made up of 14 amino acids. The V gene's germline CDR1 is SNHLY and CDR2 FYNNEI. Trimming pared 6 bases from V and 6 bases from J, leaving 17 bases between. Written as DNA, the CDR3 is TGTGCCAGCAGCCCAGGTTTAGCGGTGAATGGCTACACCTTC. Amino acid sequence: CASSPGLAVNGYTF.

CDR3 protein: CSALPYNEQFF. CDR3 bases: TGCAGTGCTCTACCCTACAATGAGCAGTTCTTC. The J gene is TRBJ2-1, the V gene TRBV20-1; no clear D. Germline V gives CDR1 DFQATT, CDR2 SNEGSKA (reference sequence). The germline V and J ends were trimmed by 5 bases and 2 bases, with 4 bases remaining between them. The CDR3 is made up of 11 amino acids.

The chain combines TRBV7-2 with TRBJ2-1; D may be TRBD1 (5 bases). V was trimmed by 0 bases and J by 2 bases, leaving 11 bases between them. The germline V gene encodes CDR1 SGHTA and CDR2 FQGNSA. The CDR3 loop spans 16 amino acids. The CDR3, as DNA: TGTGCCAGCAGCTTAGCTAATCCAGGGACCTACAATGAGCAGTTCTTC. The encoded protein is CASSLANPGTYNEQFF.

V gene TRBV5-1 combines with J gene TRBJ2-2; TRBD1 is a possible D gene (7 bases). Germline assignment: CDR1 SGHRS and CDR2 YFSETQ. V shed 1 base and J shed 5 bases, with 15 bases lying between them. The CDR3 is 16 amino acids. CDR3 sequence (DNA): TGCGCCAGCAGCTTGCTGGGTCAGGGGGGTACCGGGGAGCTGTTTTTT. Its translation: CASSLLGQGGTGELFF. Filled out from reference TRBV5-1 and TRBJ2-2, the complete variable domain reads KAGVTQTPRYLIKTRGQQVTLSCSPISGHRSVSWYQQTPGQGLQFLFEYFSETQRNKGNFPGRFSGRQFSNSRSEMNVSTLELGDSALYLCASSLLGQGGTGELFFGEGSRLTVL.

CDR3 in amino acids: CASRAGQGFNEQYF. The CDR3 coding sequence is TGTGCCAGCAGAGCGGGACAGGGTTTCAACGAGCAGTACTTC. The V gene is TRBV6-1, the J gene TRBJ2-7; 9 positions agree with TRBD1. The ends lost 6 bases at V and 5 bases at J; junction bases unmatched: 8. CDR1 and CDR2 (germline): MNHNS, SASEGT. CDR3 length: 14 amino acids.

V is TRBV7-2 and J is TRBJ1-6; no reliable D call. Germline V gene sequence: CDR1 SGHTA, CDR2 FQGNSA. V lost 1 base and J lost 6, with 16 bases in between. CDR3 size: 17 residues. This chain's CDR3 is CASSLDRPLTTNSPLHF. DNA for the CDR3: TGTGCCAGCAGCTTAGACAGACCCTTAACGACTAATTCACCCCTCCACTTT. The variable domain in full, completed from reference TRBV7-2 and TRBJ1-6, reads GAGVSQSPSNKVTEKGKDVELRCDPISGHTALYWYRQSLGQGLEFLIYFQGNSAPDKSGLPSDRFSAERTGGSVSTLTIQRTQQEDSAVYLCASSLDRPLTTNSPLHFGNGTRLTVT.

The rearrangement uses TRBV9 and TRBJ2-3, with 8 bases fitting TRBD2. The CDR3 is 16 amino acids. V was pared by 4 bases and J by 2 bases, with 9 bases of the junction left unmatched. The V gene's germline CDR1 is SGDLS and CDR2 YYNGEE. In nucleotides, the CDR3 is TGTGCCAGCAGCACGCGCGGGGGGACCCCCACAGATACGCAGTATTTT. Amino acid sequence: CASSTRGGTPTDTQYF.

The V gene is TRBV29-1, the J gene TRBJ2-3, with D perhaps matching TRBD2 (6 bases). V dropped 7 bases and J dropped 4 bases, with 18 bases sitting between them. The germline CDR1 and CDR2 sequences are SQVTM and ANQGSEA. The CDR3 totals 14 residues. Here the CDR3 DNA reads TGCAGCGGTTGGACCGGGAGCGGGTCAGATACGCAGTATTTT. This encodes CSGWTGSGSDTQYF.

V is TRBV7-6 and J is TRBJ1-1; no reliable D call. The CDR3 is made up of 14 amino acids. Trimming shortened V by 2 bases and J by 4 bases, and 11 bases separated the two germline ends. CDR1 SGHVS and CDR2 FNYEAQ come from the germline V gene. This CDR3 reads CASSLMGVVTEAFF. The CDR3, as DNA: TGTGCCAGCAGCTTAATGGGAGTTGTCACTGAAGCTTTCTTT.